These T cell receptor beta chains were read from a single sample in a study of T-cell memory formation after mild COVID-19. Via MiXCR, TCRdb re-called the 5' RACE reads, giving one row per CDR3 protein. The sample contains 380,000 or so distinct CDR3 sequences, about 13% of which appear only once. Sequences were obtained from PBMCs or a T cell subset sorted from them (not recorded which). All receptors derive from a man between 18 and 35 years old who had mild COVID-19 (a few samples of this study predate the infection). Cell type and time point are not known. Each CDR3 is given with its conserved first and last residue. The D gene is left open where the match is weak. Some rows mark clone size as missing; the rest say once, few, many or name a class of expanded clone.

j_gene | abundance | d_gene | v_gene | CDR3aa | CDR3nt
TRBJ1-2 | NA | NA | TRBV6-5 | CASSSRSIPGYTF | TGTGCCAGCAGTTCCCGGTCCATTCCTGGCTACACCTTC
TRBJ1-2 | NA | NA | TRBV27 | CASSSTDRIFYGYTF | TGTGCCAGCAGTTCGACTGACAGGATCTTCTATGGCTACACCTTC
TRBJ2-1 | many | NA | TRBV6-6 | CASSYTGPSYNEQFF | TGTGCCAGCAGTTACACAGGGCCGTCCTACAATGAGCAGTTCTTC
TRBJ1-1 | few | NA | TRBV24-1 | CATSDSAGTEAFF | TGTGCCACCAGTGATAGTGCGGGGACTGAAGCTTTCTTT
TRBJ2-5 | many | NA | TRBV11-2 | CASSWRGETQYF | TGTGCCAGCAGCTGGCGGGGAGAGACCCAGTACTTC
TRBJ2-1 | few | NA | TRBV7-2 | CASSLTTPYEQFF | TGTGCCAGCAGCCTGACCACCCCGTATGAGCAGTTCTTC
TRBJ2-7 | few | NA | TRBV6-6 | CASSYSSANKYEQYF | TGTGCCAGCAGTTACTCAAGCGCCAACAAATACGAGCAGTACTTC
TRBJ2-3 | NA | NA | TRBV10-3 | CAISESRGAGDTQYF | TGTGCCATCAGTGAGTCCCGCGGGGCGGGAGATACGCAGTATTTT
TRBJ1-1 | NA | NA | TRBV6-6 | CASSRAWNTEAFF | TGTGCCAGCAGCCGCGCGTGGAACACTGAAGCTTTCTTT
TRBJ1-1 | NA | NA | TRBV7-2 | CASSLAGPQNTEAFF | TGTGCCAGCAGCTTAGCGGGGCCGCAGAACACTGAAGCTTTCTTT
TRBJ1-1 | few | NA | TRBV21-1 | CASSNRGLGLSNTEAFF | TGTGCCAGCAGCAATCGGGGCTTGGGGTTGAGTAACACTGAAGCTTTCTTT
TRBJ2-5 | many | TRBD2 | TRBV11-2 | CASSLRSFNLAGGPVQQETQYF | TGTGCCAGCAGCTTAAGGTCATTCAACCTGGCGGGGGGGCCCGTACAACAAGAGACCCAGTACTTC
TRBJ1-1 | NA | NA | TRBV12-5 | CASGLAHEDTEAFF | TGTGCTAGTGGTTTGGCACACGAGGACACTGAAGCTTTCTTT
TRBJ2-1 | few | NA | TRBV7-7 | CASSDSRSSYNEQFF | TGTGCCAGCAGCGATAGCAGGAGCTCCTACAATGAGCAGTTCTTC
TRBJ2-7 | NA | TRBD2 | TRBV7-9 | CASSSGLAGGIEQYF | TGTGCCAGCAGCTCGGGACTAGCGGGGGGCATCGAGCAGTACTTC
TRBJ2-3 | many | TRBD1 | TRBV6-2/TRBV6-3 | CASSLGQATDTQYF | TGTGCCAGCAGTTTGGGACAGGCCACAGATACGCAGTATTTT
TRBJ2-7 | NA | NA | TRBV12-3/TRBV12-4 | CASSSSTEAYEQYF | TGTGCCAGCAGCTCATCGACAGAAGCCTACGAGCAGTACTTC
TRBJ2-5 | NA | NA | TRBV7-2 | CASSLVGRVETQYF | TGTGCCAGCAGCTTAGTTGGCAGGGTTGAGACCCAGTACTTC